This paragraph reports one T cell receptor beta chain. The CDR3 is 13 amino acids. Germline assignment: CDR1 GTSNPN and CDR2 SVGIG (reference sequence). Trimming cost V 5 bases and J 9 bases; bases outside gene matches: 7. Authors' methods: Reference gene primer amplification gave estimated nucleated cell counts. The method was immunoSEQ multiplex PCR; TCRdb's version includes in-frame clones alone and lacks a portion of them. V and J calls and clone size are given by that table; D and trimming were obtained from the DNA. The repertoire holds fewer than 150,000 clones, with 80% to 90% as singletons. These data are taken from a study of blood T cell repertoires in COVID-19. As for the study in general: Sites across the United States, Italy and Spain contributed samples from acute and convalescent COVID-19. T cells, B-cell-depleted T cells, or PBMCs supplied cDNA or gDNA.

Sequenced material: peripheral blood. The chain couples TRBV30 to TRBJ1-2; 12 bases agree with TRBD1. The receptor's source is a human donor in a cohort sampled during active COVID-19. CDR3 protein: CAWGDRGRFRYTF. CDR3 DNA: TGTGCCTGGGGGGACAGGGGGCGGTTTCGCTACACCTTC. The complete variable domain, with remaining parts taken from reference TRBV30 and TRBJ1-2, reads SQTIHQWPATLVQPVGSPLSLECTVEGTSNPNLYWYRQAAGRGLQLLFYSVGIGQISSEVPQNLSASRPQDRQFILSSKKLLLSDSGFYLCAWGDRGRFRYTFGSGTRLTVV.